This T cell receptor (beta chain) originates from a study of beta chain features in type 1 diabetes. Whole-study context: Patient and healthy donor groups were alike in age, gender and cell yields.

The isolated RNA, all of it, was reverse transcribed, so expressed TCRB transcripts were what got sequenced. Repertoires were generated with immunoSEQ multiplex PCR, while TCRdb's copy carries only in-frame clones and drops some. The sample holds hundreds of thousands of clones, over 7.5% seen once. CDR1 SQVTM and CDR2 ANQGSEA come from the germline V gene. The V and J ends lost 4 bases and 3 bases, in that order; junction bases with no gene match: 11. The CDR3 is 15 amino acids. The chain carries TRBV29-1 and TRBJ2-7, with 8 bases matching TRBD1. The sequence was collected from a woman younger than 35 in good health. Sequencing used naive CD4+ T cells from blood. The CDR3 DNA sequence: TGCAGCGTTGGGACCAGGGGGCGCCCCGACTACGAGCAGTACTTC. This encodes CSVGTRGRPDYEQYF.